Below are 30 T cell receptor beta chains sequenced from a single sample in a study of T-cell reconstitution after alpha-beta-depleted transplantation in children. Preparation of the TCRbeta library used unique molecular identifiers. Each CDR3 protein is one row after TCRdb ran MiXCR on the PCR reads. The sample holds roughly 570,000 distinct CDR3 sequences, 27% seen once. The sequences come from PBMCs, collected before TCRalphabeta/CD19-depleted stem cell transplant. Receptor source: a boy in the first two years of life with Wiskott-Aldrich syndrome, due to receive a stem cell transplant.

The CDR3 sequence: CSARKAESSYEQYF. The DNA for the CDR3 is TGCAGTGCTAGAAAAGCGGAGAGCTCCTACGAGCAGTACTTC. V usage is TRBV20-1 and J usage is TRBJ2-7; a weak D match, TRBD2 (5 bases). CDR1 and CDR2 (germline): DFQATT, SNEGSKA (reference sequence). Deletions cut 2 bases from V and 0 bases from J, with 11 bases between. This CDR3 region has 14 residues.

The V call is TRBV7-8, the J call TRBJ2-7; D not resolved. Germline V gene sequence: CDR1 SGHVS, CDR2 FQNEAQ. The V end was cut by 1 base, the J end by 5 bases, with 6 bases between. This CDR3 comprises 12 residues. The DNA of the CDR3 is TGTGCCAGCAGCTTAGATTTCGACGAGCAGTACTTC. Its translation: CASSLDFDEQYF.

The chain joins TRBV29-1 to TRBJ2-1; TRBD1 aligns across 10 bases. The germline CDR1 and CDR2 sequences are SQVTM and ANQGSEA. After removal of 3 bases from V and 9 bases from J, the junction contained 5 bases not matched to a gene. The CDR3 totals 13 residues. In DNA, the CDR3 is TGCAGCGTTGAGCGACAGGGGGCATTTGAGCAGTTCTTC. Translation: CSVERQGAFEQFF.

The genes are TRBV7-9 and TRBJ2-7, with TRBD1 matching 9 bases. This CDR3 has 14 amino acids. The trim removed 7 bases at V and 3 bases at J, leaving 7 bases unmatched. The germline V gene has CDR1 SEHNR and CDR2 FQNEAQ (reference sequence). The CDR3 loop reads CASTHGQGSYEQYF. CDR3 DNA: TGTGCCAGCACCCACGGACAGGGGAGCTACGAGCAGTACTTC.

The chain links TRBV3-1 to TRBJ2-7; TRBD1 agrees at 10 bases. Per the germline V gene, CDR1 is LGHDT and CDR2 is YNNKEL (reference sequence). V lost 2 bases, J lost 6 bases, and 7 bases stayed unmatched. The CDR3 runs 15 residues. The CDR3 DNA reads as TGTGCCAGCAGCCAATCGGACAGGGGGGTTGGCGAGCAGTACTTC. Translation: CASSQSDRGVGEQYF.

This clonotype was picked up a small number of times. The genes are TRBV29-1 and TRBJ1-1; D uncertain. There are 11 residues in the CDR3. The germline V and J ends were trimmed by 6 bases and 2 bases, with 7 bases remaining between them. Germline values: CDR1 SQVTM, CDR2 ANQGSEA. CDR3 loop: CSVAINTEAFF. CDR3 DNA sequence: TGCAGCGTCGCTATAAACACTGAAGCTTTCTTT.

This clonotype was recorded a few times. The chain uses TRBV12-3 or TRBV12-4 and TRBJ2-1; 10 bases match TRBD2. The length of the CDR3 is 17 residues. V shed 7 bases and J 6 bases; nucleotides not matched to a gene: 15. CDR3 coding DNA: TGTGCCAGCACACGTGTGGTAGCGGGAGGATTGGGCAATGAGCAGTTCTTC. Its translation is CASTRVVAGGLGNEQFF.

This clonotype turned up a few times. The chain links TRBV11-2 to TRBJ2-7; D remains ambiguous. Deletions cut 1 base from V and 6 bases from J, with 7 bases between. Germline V gives CDR1 SGHAT, CDR2 FQNNGV. The CDR3 runs 12 residues. The CDR3 is CASSLVFGEQYF. Written as DNA, the CDR3 is TGTGCCAGCAGCTTAGTGTTCGGCGAGCAGTACTTC.

Comments on this clonotype: Its ends do not fully match the called genes, so a read error is possible. The rearrangement joins TRBV28 to TRBJ2-1, with 9 bases that match TRBD2. This CDR3 contains 15 residues. Germline CDR1 is MDHEN and CDR2 is SYDVKM. The CDR3 nucleotides read TGTGCCAACAGTACCCTAGCGGGGTCCTACAATGAGCAGTTCTTC. The encoded protein is CANSTLAGSYNEQFF.

This clonotype was picked up one time. This chain's CDR3 is CASSLQFGSPGGAGANVLTF. The CDR3 nucleotides read TGTGCCAGCAGCTTACAGTTTGGGTCGCCAGGGGGCGCTGGGGCCAACGTCCTGACTTTC. V is TRBV7-3 and J is TRBJ2-6, with TRBD1 identical over 8 bases. Germline values: CDR1 SGHTA, CDR2 FQGTGA. The CDR3 contains 20 residues. Unmatched junction bases numbered 14, after V lost 2 bases and J lost 2 bases.

This chain joins TRBV10-3 and TRBJ2-2; 8 nucleotides agree with TRBD2. CDR3 length: 16 amino acids. Germline values: CDR1 ENHRY, CDR2 SYGVKD. V lost 8 bases to trimming and J lost 7 bases; unmatched junction nucleotides: 15. The CDR3 reads CAISSVGLGVYGELFF. The CDR3 nucleotides are TGTGCCATCTCTTCTGTGGGACTAGGAGTATACGGGGAGCTGTTTTTT.

This clonotype was observed a handful of times. This chain joins TRBV19 and TRBJ2-5; tentatively, D is TRBD2 (6 bases). Germline CDR1 reads LNHDA; CDR2 reads SQIVND (reference sequence). This CDR3 has 14 amino acids. Trimming removed 5 bases at V and 5 bases at J, with 15 bases between. CDR3 protein: CASSPGLLSETQYF. The CDR3 nucleotides are TGTGCCAGTAGTCCCGGACTATTAAGTGAGACCCAGTACTTC.

This sequence joins TRBV11-2 and TRBJ2-1; D not resolved. CDR3 length equals 11 residues. Deletions cut 6 bases from V and 8 bases from J, with 8 bases between. The germline V gene has CDR1 SGHAT and CDR2 FQNNGV. The CDR3 region has the DNA TGTGCCAGCAGTCAAAAAGATGAGCAGTTCTTC. It yields the protein CASSQKDEQFF.

V gene TRBV15 combines with J gene TRBJ1-2; 7 bases line up with TRBD1. The CDR3 length is 13 residues. Losses at the gene ends were 2 bases for V and 8 bases for J; bases not matched to a gene: 5. The germline gives CDR1 LNHNV, CDR2 YYDKDF (reference sequence). CDR3 DNA sequence: TGTGCCACCAGCAGACGACAGGGACCCGGCTACACCTTC. Protein product: CATSRRQGPGYTF.

This clonotype was seen repeatedly, ten times or more. The chain carries TRBV7-6 and TRBJ2-7, with D perhaps TRBD2 (6 bases). The CDR3 is 13 residues long. Trimming removed 4 bases from V and 6 bases from J, with 13 bases in between. Germline CDR1 SGHVS, CDR2 FNYEAQ. In nucleotides, the CDR3 is TGTGCCAGCAGCTCCTTCGGGGGAGGCGAGCAGTACTTC. Encoded protein: CASSSFGGGEQYF.

In its sample, this clonotype was seen a few times. The V gene is TRBV5-1, the J gene TRBJ2-1; no clear D. Germline V gene lookup returns CDR1 SGHRS and CDR2 YFSETQ. V lost 3 bases and J lost 7, with 11 bases in between. This CDR3 comprises 13 residues. The CDR3 loop is CASSSLVVNEQFF. CDR3 coding DNA: TGCGCCAGCAGCTCGCTAGTCGTGAATGAGCAGTTCTTC.

Regarding this clonotype: A much larger clonotype is one base distant, so this may be a read error. This chain joins TRBV2 and TRBJ2-1, with D unresolved. Between the trimmed V and J ends, which lost 6 bases and 0 bases, there was a span of 6 bases. The CDR3 is made up of 13 amino acids. CDR1 is SNHLY and CDR2 is FYNNEI in the germline V gene. In DNA form, the CDR3 reads TGTGCCAGCAGGTTTAGCTCCTACAATGAGCAGTTCTTC. Translated: CASRFSSYNEQFF.

This clonotype occurred once. The V gene is TRBV20-1, the J gene TRBJ2-7; D remains unclear. This CDR3 comprises 14 residues. Germline V gives CDR1 DFQATT, CDR2 SNEGSKA (reference sequence). V dropped 1 base and J dropped 1 base, with 11 bases sitting between them. The CDR3 coding sequence is TGCAGTGCTAGAGGACCGGACGGGTCCTACGAGCAGTACTTC. Translation gives CSARGPDGSYEQYF.

This clonotype has just a few counts. The V and J genes are TRBV10-3 and TRBJ2-1; the match to TRBD2 covers 9 bases. The trim removed 11 bases at V and 7 bases at J, leaving 12 bases unmatched. The CDR3 runs 14 residues. Germline V gene lookup returns CDR1 ENHRY and CDR2 SYGVKD. The CDR3 protein is CASDRAGGGNEQFF. CDR3 DNA: TGTGCCTCTGACCGCGCGGGAGGGGGGAATGAGCAGTTCTTC.

This clonotype was observed a handful of times. J is TRBJ1-5 and V is TRBV15; possibly TRBD1 for D (5 bases). The V end was cut by 5 bases, the J end by 0 bases, with 14 bases between. This CDR3 is 16 amino acids long. Per germline, CDR1 LNHNV and CDR2 YYDKDF (reference sequence). CDR3 DNA: TGTGCCACCAGCCCCAGACAGTTCCATAGCAATCAGCCCCAGCATTTT. Translated, it gives CATSPRQFHSNQPQHF.

This clonotype was seen a few times. The rearrangement links TRBV6-5 to TRBJ2-2; tentative D call: TRBD1 (6 bases). The V and J ends lost 3 bases and 1 base respectively, with 18 bases between them. The germline V gene encodes CDR1 MNHEY and CDR2 SVGAGI. The CDR3 runs 18 residues. The CDR3 protein is CASSYGYSDRKNTGELFF. The CDR3 coding sequence is TGTGCCAGCAGTTATGGCTATTCGGACAGAAAGAACACCGGGGAGCTGTTTTTT.

This clonotype was observed a few times. The V gene is TRBV10-3, the J gene TRBJ2-7; D not resolved. CDR3 length equals 15 residues. From germline, CDR1 is ENHRY and CDR2 SYGVKD. V was pared by 2 bases and J by 0 bases, with 11 bases between. The CDR3 DNA reads as TGTGCCATCAGTGAGAGTCGGGCCTACTCCTACGAGCAGTACTTC. Its translation: CAISESRAYSYEQYF.

This chain connects TRBV6-2 or TRBV6-3 to TRBJ1-1, with 7 bases aligning to TRBD1. The V segment lost 4 bases and the J segment 7 bases; nucleotides outside the gene matches: 15. The CDR3 extends over 16 amino acids. Germline V gene lookup returns CDR1 MNHEY and CDR2 SVGEGT. For the CDR3, the DNA is TGTGCCAGCAGTTCTCCTAGGGACAGTCCTTCCATTGAAGCTTTCTTT. Translating gives CASSSPRDSPSIEAFF.

This clonotype was seen more than once but under ten times. The gene calls are TRBV5-1 and TRBJ2-7, with TRBD2 matching over 7 bases. This CDR3 spans 15 amino acids. With 4 bases clipped from V and 3 bases from J, the junction kept 10 bases outside the gene matches. Germline V gene sequence: CDR1 SGHRS, CDR2 YFSETQ. This CDR3 is CASSLHPSGDYEQYF. The CDR3 nucleotides read TGCGCCAGCAGCCTCCATCCTAGCGGAGACTACGAGCAGTACTTC.

The table lists this clonotype with a few counts. The gene calls are TRBV3-1 and TRBJ2-1; D assignment may be TRBD1 or TRBD2 (5 bases each). The ends were cut back, 3 bases at V and 0 bases at J, with 15 bases in the middle. There are 17 residues in the CDR3. Germline V lookup: CDR1 LGHDT, CDR2 YNNKEL (reference sequence). CDR3: CASSQPGDLDSYNEQFF. The CDR3 DNA reads TGTGCCAGCAGCCAGCCTGGGGACCTAGACTCCTACAATGAGCAGTTCTTC.

The CDR3: CASSDPGLAGAETQYF. The CDR3 DNA reads as TGCGCCAGCAGTGACCCGGGACTAGCGGGAGCAGAGACCCAGTACTTC. The V gene is TRBV10-2, the J gene TRBJ2-5; TRBD2 matches at 14 bases. Germline CDR1 is WSHSY and CDR2 is SAAADI. The length of the CDR3 is 16 residues. With V trimmed by 3 bases and J by 4 bases, 4 bases remained unmatched.

V gene TRBV18 combines with J gene TRBJ1-2, with 11 bases identical to TRBD1. Losses at the gene ends were 5 bases for V and 7 bases for J; bases not matched to a gene: 3. This CDR3 has 13 amino acids. Germline V gene data show CDR1 as KGHSH and CDR2 as LQKENI. In DNA form, the CDR3 reads TGTGCCAGCTCATCCGGACAGGGGGCTGGCTACACCTTC. Encoded protein: CASSSGQGAGYTF. The whole variable domain, filled in from reference TRBV18 and TRBJ1-2, reads NAGVMQNPRHLVRRRGQEARLRCSPMKGHSHVYWYRQLPEEGLKFMVYLQKENIIDESGMPKERFSAEFPKEGPSILRIQQVVRGDSAAYFCASSSGQGAGYTFGSGTRLTVV.

A word on this clonotype: The CDR3 ends on some other residue instead of the conserved phenylalanine or tryptophan, so this is likely a read error. The chain recombines TRBV30 with TRBJ2-1; 9 nucleotides match TRBD2. The CDR3 is 14 amino acids. The V gene's germline CDR1 is GTSNPN and CDR2 SVGIG (reference sequence). The V gene end was trimmed by 5 bases and the J gene end by 4 bases; junction bases not matched to a gene: 6. CDR3 residues: CAWGLAGIYNEQFL. For the CDR3, the DNA is TGTGCCTGGGGCCTAGCGGGAATTTACAATGAGCAGTTCTTG.

V and J are TRBV6-2 or TRBV6-3 and TRBJ1-6; 8 positions match TRBD1. The trim removed 0 bases at V and 8 bases at J, leaving 3 bases unmatched. The germline V gene has CDR1 MNHEY and CDR2 SVGEGT. The CDR3 consists of 15 residues. CDR3 loop: CASSYSRGRYSPLHF. The CDR3 nucleotides read TGTGCCAGCAGTTACTCCAGGGGGCGATATTCACCCCTCCACTTT.

This clonotype was counted only a few times. This chain joins TRBV20-1 and TRBJ2-2; 10 positions match TRBD2. The CDR3 loop spans 14 amino acids. V shed 4 bases, J shed 6 bases, and the junction held 5 bases outside the gene matches. CDR1 is DFQATT, CDR2 SNEGSKA, per germline (reference sequence). The CDR3 here is CSAKASGSPGELFF. The CDR3 DNA reads as TGCAGTGCTAAAGCTAGCGGGAGTCCCGGGGAGCTGTTTTTT.